The next 27 T cell receptor beta chains were all read from a single sample in a study of blood T cells in healthy people across ages. A J-beta primer mix and a sample-barcoded 5' primer were used in a second PCR of about 6 to 12 cycles. From the 5' RACE reads, TCRdb called clonotypes with MiXCR, one entry per CDR3 protein. The sample comprises 2 million or so distinct CDR3 sequences, roughly 49% of which are singletons, and roughly 2% rests with the top ten. Sequenced input: blood. Receptor source: a woman between 35 and 50 years old in good health.

Here the CDR3 reads CASRDREYGYTF. DNA of the CDR3: TGTGCCAGCAGGGACAGGGAATATGGCTACACCTTC. This chain links TRBV2 with TRBJ1-2, with 8 positions matching TRBD1. Germline V gives CDR1 SNHLY, CDR2 FYNNEI. CDR3 length: 12 residues. The trim removed 6 bases at V and 5 bases at J, leaving 2 bases unmatched.

A few counts support this clonotype. The J gene is TRBJ2-3, the V gene TRBV28; D call uncertain. The CDR3 consists of 14 residues. CDR1 is MDHEN, CDR2 SYDVKM, per germline. V gave up 3 bases and J gave up 4 bases, with 11 bases separating them. The CDR3 region is CASSFFPNPDTQYF. The DNA for the CDR3 is TGTGCCAGCAGTTTTTTTCCCAACCCAGATACGCAGTATTTT.

This clonotype turned up a few times. V gene TRBV9 combines with J gene TRBJ1-5; 7 bases fit TRBD1. Germline CDR1 and CDR2: SGDLS and YYNGEE. V lost 3 bases, J lost 4 bases, and 4 bases stayed unmatched. The CDR3 is 14 amino acids. CDR3 DNA: TGTGCCAGCAGCGCGGGACAGCCTAATCAGCCCCAGCATTTT. Translation gives CASSAGQPNQPQHF.

This clonotype appeared a few times. The chain has TRBV6-1 and TRBJ2-3, with D perhaps matching TRBD1 (6 bases). This CDR3 has 16 amino acids. Germline loops: CDR1 MNHNS, CDR2 SASEGT. V was shortened by 7 bases and J by 5 bases, with 22 bases between the two germline ends. The CDR3, as DNA: TGTGCCAGCACTATAGCTGGACAGATAGGTGGAGATACGCAGTATTTT. Translated: CASTIAGQIGGDTQYF.

The table lists this clonotype with a few counts. V is TRBV20-1 and J is TRBJ2-7, with 7 bases aligning to TRBD1. This CDR3 is 14 amino acids long. After removal of 0 bases from V and 0 bases from J, the junction contained 2 bases not matched to a gene. Germline CDR1 is DFQATT and CDR2 is SNEGSKA (reference sequence). The CDR3: CSARDSGGSYEQYF. CDR3 nucleotide sequence: TGCAGTGCTAGAGATTCAGGGGGCTCCTACGAGCAGTACTTC.

Details on this clonotype: A much bigger clone sits one base away, suggesting this may be a read error. The rearrangement links TRBV20-1 to TRBJ2-1, with D tentatively TRBD2 (5 bases). This CDR3 comprises 12 residues. Germline CDR1 reads DFQATT; CDR2 reads SNEGSKA (reference sequence). The V gene lost 3 bases and the J gene lost 6 bases, with 9 bases spanning the gap. The CDR3 spells CSASRAGNEQFF. The CDR3 DNA reads TGCAGTGCTAGTAGGGCGGGCAATGAGCAGTTCTTC.

The rearrangement uses TRBV5-6 and TRBJ1-1; D is ambiguous. Trimming left V 1 base short and J 7 bases short, with 8 bases between. In germline, CDR1 is SGHDT, CDR2 YYEEEE. This CDR3 has 12 residues. CDR3 nucleotides: TGTGCCAGCAGCTTGAGAGGGATTGAAGCTTTCTTT. Its translation is CASSLRGIEAFF.

Concerning this clonotype itself: One junction end does not reproduce the germline sequence, and a read error may be involved. The V and J genes are TRBV13 and TRBJ2-5; D not resolved. This CDR3 has 13 amino acids. Germline V lookup: CDR1 PRHDT, CDR2 FYEKMQ (reference sequence). The CDR3 sequence is CTSSLEQQETQYF. As DNA, the CDR3 is TGTACCAGCAGCTTGGAACAGCAAGAGACCCAGTACTTC.

V is TRBV20-1 and J is TRBJ1-1; D is uncertain. Per the germline V gene, CDR1 is DFQATT and CDR2 is SNEGSKA (reference sequence). This CDR3 comprises 12 residues. V gave up 3 bases and J gave up 1 base, with 6 bases separating them. CDR3 bases: TGCAGTGCTAGGGAGCAGAACACTGAAGCTTTCTTT. The encoded protein is CSAREQNTEAFF.

The chain recombines TRBV13 with TRBJ2-2, with 11 bases fitting TRBD1. The CDR3 sequence is 20 residues long. Germline CDR1 and CDR2: PRHDT and FYEKMQ (reference sequence). With V trimmed by 5 bases and J by 1 base, 15 bases remained unmatched. CDR3: CASSPAGQGAEIRNTGELFF. Here the CDR3 DNA reads TGTGCCAGCAGCCCGGCCGGACAGGGGGCGGAAATACGGAACACCGGGGAGCTGTTTTTT.

The chain recombines TRBV20-1 with TRBJ2-7, with 9 bases that match TRBD1. V trimming: 6 bases; J trimming: 3 bases; junction bases outside the gene matches: 6. Germline V CDR1 and CDR2: DFQATT, SNEGSKA (reference sequence). The CDR3 runs to 13 residues. The CDR3 here is CSAQGQGGYEQYF. The DNA of the CDR3 is TGCAGTGCGCAGGGACAGGGCGGCTACGAGCAGTACTTC.

The chain is built from TRBV28 and TRBJ1-2, with D hard to call. V was shortened by 8 bases and J by 2 bases, with 15 bases between the two germline ends. The CDR3 length is 14 residues. Germline V gives CDR1 MDHEN, CDR2 SYDVKM. CDR3 bases: TGTGCCAGCCTCGGGCTCGCCCCCAACTATGGCTACACCTTC. Residues: CASLGLAPNYGYTF.

This clonotype was counted at least ten times. The V and J genes are TRBV4-3 and TRBJ2-7; TRBD1 might be the D (5 bases). Trimming shortened V by 0 bases and J by 4 bases, and 13 bases separated the two germline ends. The CDR3 is made up of 15 amino acids. The germline CDR1 and CDR2 sequences are LGHNA and YSLEER. As DNA, the CDR3 is TGCGCCAGCAGCCAAGATCTCAGCAGGGTGTACGAGCAGTACTTC. It is translated as CASSQDLSRVYEQYF.

This chain links TRBV9 with TRBJ2-5; 12 bases match TRBD1. Germline V gene data show CDR1 as SGDLS and CDR2 as YYNGEE. Germline trimming cut 2 bases from V and 5 bases from J; bases unmatched to any gene: 4. The CDR3 sequence is 15 residues long. The CDR3 DNA is TGTGCCAGCAGCGTGGGACAGGGGGCCTGGGAGACCCAGTACTTC. This translates into CASSVGQGAWETQYF.

The CDR3 sequence: CSAFSGEQFF. CDR3 DNA sequence: TGCAGCGCCTTTTCGGGGGAGCAGTTCTTC. The chain joins TRBV29-1 to TRBJ2-1, with D perhaps TRBD2 (5 bases). V lost 7 bases to trimming and J lost 10 bases, with 11 bases between them. The CDR3 runs to 10 residues. CDR1 SQVTM and CDR2 ANQGSEA come from the germline V gene.

This clonotype was observed a handful of times. The chain employs TRBV28 and TRBJ2-7; 10 bases align to TRBD1. The J segment lost 5 bases and the V segment lost 4 bases, leaving 11 bases of the junction unmatched. Germline V gene data show CDR1 as MDHEN and CDR2 as SYDVKM. This CDR3 spans 16 amino acids. Written as DNA, the CDR3 is TGTGCCAGCAGTTCAACCGGGACAGGGGAAGGGAACGAGCAGTACTTC. This translates into CASSSTGTGEGNEQYF.

The rearrangement links TRBV12-3 or TRBV12-4 to TRBJ1-1; D gene ambiguous. V dropped 7 bases and J dropped 0 bases, with 15 bases sitting between them. The CDR3 is 15 residues long. The chain's CDR3 is CASNKANRMNTEAFF. The CDR3 nucleotides are TGTGCCAGCAATAAAGCTAATCGCATGAACACTGAAGCTTTCTTT.

This clonotype was detected a few times. V and J are TRBV20-1 and TRBJ2-1; the match to TRBD2 covers 11 bases. The CDR3 consists of 14 residues. Germline V CDR1 and CDR2: DFQATT, SNEGSKA (reference sequence). After removal of 2 bases from V and 8 bases from J, the junction contained 5 bases not matched to a gene. Here the CDR3 DNA reads TGCAGTGCTAGAATAGCGGGGGGGCGAGATGAGCAGTTCTTC. Its protein is CSARIAGGRDEQFF.

The J gene is TRBJ2-5, the V gene TRBV6-6; 8 nucleotides agree with TRBD1. With the DNA end fitting TRBJ2-7 better, the J assignment may be wrong. This CDR3 comprises 15 residues. In germline, CDR1 is MNHNY, CDR2 SVGAGI (reference sequence). Written as DNA, the CDR3 is TGTGCCAGCAGTGGGGACAGGTCTGGTTCCTACGAGCAGTACTTC. Protein product: CASSGDRSGSYEQYF.

The chain couples TRBV7-8 to TRBJ2-7; D is possibly TRBD2 (6 bases). CDR3 length: 18 residues. The V gene lost 5 bases and the J gene lost 6 bases, with 29 bases spanning the gap. The V gene's germline CDR1 is SGHVS and CDR2 FQNEAQ. CDR3 sequence reads: CASSRNMAPPGGYCEQYF. DNA of the CDR3: TGTGCCAGCAGCCGAAATATGGCCCCCCCCGGGGGTTACTGCGAGCAGTACTTC.

A few counts support this clonotype. The chain employs TRBV10-2 and TRBJ2-3; D unresolved. The CDR3 runs to 15 residues. Germline V gene data show CDR1 as WSHSY and CDR2 as SAAADI. V was shortened by 2 bases and J by 2 bases, with 11 bases between the two germline ends. This CDR3 reads CASSEAGSFTDTQYF. Here the CDR3 DNA reads TGCGCCAGCAGTGAGGCAGGCTCCTTCACAGATACGCAGTATTTT.

The chain joins TRBV6-5 to TRBJ2-3; possibly TRBD2 for D (6 bases). From germline, CDR1 is MNHEY and CDR2 SVGAGI. V was shortened by 4 bases and J by 0 bases, with 17 bases between the two germline ends. The length of the CDR3 is 17 residues. As DNA, the CDR3 is TGTGCCAGCAGTTGGTCGGGACTCTCATCTAGCACAGATACGCAGTATTTT. Its protein product is CASSWSGLSSSTDTQYF.

This clonotype turned up a few times. A read error may produce the germline difference seen at one junction end. V and J are TRBV4-3 and TRBJ2-2; the D gene could be TRBD1 or TRBD2 (5 bases each). The CDR3 contains 14 residues. Per the germline V gene, CDR1 is LGHNA and CDR2 is YSLEER. The CDR3 loop is CASSQDRGAGELFF. CDR3 sequence (DNA): TGTGCCAGCAGCCAAGACCGGGGCGCCGGGGAGCTGTTTTTT.

This clonotype came up a few times. The rearrangement links TRBV12-3 or TRBV12-4 to TRBJ2-5, with 11 bases matching TRBD2. CDR3 length equals 16 residues. V lost 4 bases, J lost 5 bases, and 9 bases stayed unmatched. In DNA form, the CDR3 reads TGTGCCAGCAGTTCTCGACTAGCGGGGCTCTGGGAGACCCAGTACTTC. It yields the protein CASSSRLAGLWETQYF.

The chain has TRBV5-6 and TRBJ2-1; D unresolved. The V end lost 5 bases, the J end lost 5 bases, and 20 bases lay between the germline ends. The CDR3 is made up of 16 amino acids. From germline, CDR1 is SGHDT and CDR2 YYEEEE. The CDR3 protein is CASSPLTHTDNNEQFF. DNA of the CDR3: TGTGCCAGCAGTCCTCTAACCCATACCGACAACAATGAGCAGTTCTTC.

This chain links TRBV20-1 with TRBJ2-1; D uncertain. The CDR3 covers 16 residues. V lost 3 bases and J 3 bases, leaving 18 bases between the germline ends. The germline V gene has CDR1 DFQATT and CDR2 SNEGSKA (reference sequence). The CDR3 loop is CSARWDRHTIYNEQFF. The CDR3 DNA sequence: TGCAGTGCTAGGTGGGATCGACACACGATCTACAATGAGCAGTTCTTC.

This clonotype was seen ten or more times. The chain couples TRBV20-1 to TRBJ2-7, with D uncertain. The V gene's germline CDR1 is DFQATT and CDR2 SNEGSKA (reference sequence). Trimming took off 1 base at V and 2 bases at J, with 12 bases between the two ends. The CDR3 is made up of 14 amino acids. CDR3 loop: CSARAWGKPYEQYF. The CDR3 region has the DNA TGCAGTGCTAGAGCGTGGGGAAAGCCCTACGAGCAGTACTTC.